This TCR beta chain was recorded in a study of blood T cell repertoires in COVID-19 (dated by TCRdb to 2018 to 2021). Some background on the complete study: Collaborator samples came from the United States, Italy and Spain and covered acute and convalescent phases of COVID-19. Samples were obtained from the ongoing ImmuneRACE study (first 160 participants) and from about 1,300 subjects provided by 6 global collaborators. Nearly every sample came with metadata listing a de-identified subject ID, COVID-19 status, age in years and sex. Subjects who had been exposed to COVID-19, were actively infected with it, or had recovered from it provided the deeply sampled blood TCRbeta repertoires that made up the dataset. Where available, HLA class I and class II types were obtained from metadata supplied by the sample provider rather than from assay-based typing. The repertoires were made available in a free public database intended to serve as a resource for research on the immune response to SARS-CoV-2. The material from the prospective study consisted of cDNA or gDNA derived from T cells, B-cell-depleted T cells, or PBMCs. Points the paper makes about the study in general: How much clinical and demographic metadata was included differed by source and by participant, and the metadata was provided uncurated.

Participants in the prospective study were aged roughly 18 to 89 years, lived in 20 to 30 United States geographic areas, and enrolled through a virtual design. Cohort assignment in the prospective study relied on participant-reported clinical history from a screening survey and a study questionnaire. Recovered participants in ImmuneRACE Cohort 3 were defined by two consecutive negative NP/OP PCR tests, clearance by a healthcare professional, or resolution of symptoms. In the prospective study, mobile phlebotomists collected whole blood, serum and a nasopharyngeal or oropharyngeal swab from each participant. Over a 2-month period, participants in the prospective study had the option of providing additional blood draws and questionnaires. Blood samples from the prospective study were shipped frozen or at room temperature prior to DNA extraction. The immunoSEQ Assay, a bias-controlled multiplex PCR, was used to amplify TCRbeta CDR3 regions from genomic DNA. The study's own analysis went as follows. Nucleated cell counts per sample were estimated from amplification of reference gene primers within the assay. Sequence reads were collapsed and filtered to measure the absolute abundance of every unique TCRbeta CDR3 rearrangement. Productive Simpson clonality was computed per sample as the square root of Simpson's diversity index over productive rearrangements. Imported from immuneACCESS, the table was reduced by TCRdb to in-frame sequences with V and J called. These copies leave out some clones; in studies compared against another copy, an unresolved V gene accounts for under half, and the cause of the remainder is not known. D and trimming were read from the DNA, whereas the V and J calls and clone size are those reported in that table. This sample is represented by over 300,000 clones; 70% to 90% of them were singletons. The ten largest clonotypes hold roughly 2% of the sample.

V has 6 bases trimmed and J has 7 bases trimmed; junction bases matching no gene number 8. CDR1 MNHEY and CDR2 SVGAGI are derived from the germline V gene. The CDR3 covers 14 residues, taking in both the cysteine and the phenylalanine. Just CDR3 DNA is preserved here, 42 bases in frame from base 1. Worth noting for this clone: It has no known antigen specificity. There are no base qualities to consult, and no much larger clone falls within one base.

The V and J segments used are TRBV6-5 and TRBJ2-1, with 8 middle bases fitting TRBD2. The sequence was collected from a man between 25 and 39 years old who had recovered from COVID-19. The sequenced sample was PBMCs or T cells enriched from blood (not recorded which). The sequenced DNA: TGTGCCAGCAGGGCGGGGGGCCTAACAAATGAGCAGTTCTTC. Its coded protein is CASRAGGLTNEQFF.